Each of the 13 T cell receptor beta chains below was sequenced from the same sample in a study of vaccination effects on CD4 cells after COVID-19. Here immunoSEQ multiplex PCR was the method, and the copy in TCRdb shows in-frame clones only, minus some. The data show 30,000 to 40,000 clones, 55% to 70% seen once. After expansion with viral peptide pools in the ViraFEST assay, antigen-specific CD4+ T cells were sequenced. The culture ran for about 11 days, and then CD4+ T cells were isolated. The vaccine given was either BNT162b2 or mRNA-1273, in two doses. These TCRs' antigens remain unknown. Sequences were derived from CD4+ T cells from PBMCs cultured with SARS-CoV-2 spike peptides, sampled after COVID-19 vaccination. These receptors were collected from a human donor who received a COVID-19 vaccine.

The chain is built from TRBV20-1 and TRBJ2-2; D may be TRBD1 or TRBD2 (5 bases each). CDR1 and CDR2 (germline): DFQATT, SNEGSKA (reference sequence). The length of the CDR3 is 16 residues. Trimming removed 3 bases from V and 3 bases from J, with 17 bases in between. The CDR3, as DNA: TGCAGTGCTAGTCAAGGGACGGGCGGGTACACCGGGGAGCTGTTTTTT. This sequence encodes CSASQGTGGYTGELFF.

J is TRBJ2-1 and V is TRBV5-4, with TRBD2 matching 8 bases. The CDR3 has 15 amino acids. V was pared by 2 bases and J by 7 bases, with 8 bases of the junction left unmatched. The germline gives CDR1 SGHNT, CDR2 YYREEE (reference sequence). The CDR3 region is CASSLTSGRVNEQFF. The CDR3 coding sequence is TGTGCCAGCAGCTTAACGAGCGGGAGAGTGAATGAGCAGTTCTTC. Complete variable domain (other parts from reference TRBV5-4 and TRBJ2-1): ETGVTQSPTHLIKTRGQQVTLRCSSQSGHNTVSWYQQALGQGPQFIFQYYREEENGRGNFPPRFSGLQFPNYSSELNVNALELDDSALYLCASSLTSGRVNEQFFGPGTRLTVL.

The V and J genes are TRBV7-2 and TRBJ1-2; D remains ambiguous. The V end was cut by 1 base, the J end by 4 bases, with 7 bases between. CDR1 SGHTA and CDR2 FQGNSA come from the germline V gene. CDR3 length: 13 residues. CDR3 in amino acids: CASSLESTYGYTF. The CDR3 region has the DNA TGTGCCAGCAGCTTAGAGTCAACCTATGGCTACACCTTC.

This chain uses TRBV5-1 with TRBJ2-3, with D perhaps matching TRBD1 or TRBD2 (5 bases each). V shed 4 bases and J shed 1 base, with 13 bases lying between them. This CDR3 comprises 15 residues. CDR1 SGHRS and CDR2 YFSETQ come from the germline V gene. The DNA of the CDR3 is TGCGCCAGCAGCCGGGACCCGCTAGGCACAGATACGCAGTATTTT. Its protein product is CASSRDPLGTDTQYF.

The CDR3 region is CASSLKTPSYEQYF. CDR3 nucleotide sequence: TGTGCCAGCAGCCTCAAAACACCTTCCTACGAGCAGTACTTC. The chain is built from TRBV5-4 and TRBJ2-7; D gene unclear. Germline CDR1 SGHNT, CDR2 YYREEE (reference sequence). CDR3 size: 14 residues. V dropped 4 bases and J dropped 1 base, with 12 bases sitting between them. The variable domain in full, completed from reference TRBV5-4 and TRBJ2-7, reads ETGVTQSPTHLIKTRGQQVTLRCSSQSGHNTVSWYQQALGQGPQFIFQYYREEENGRGNFPPRFSGLQFPNYSSELNVNALELDDSALYLCASSLKTPSYEQYFGPGTRLTVT.

The J gene is TRBJ2-7, the V gene TRBV3-1 (or the pseudogene TRBV3-2); the match to TRBD2 covers 9 bases. V lost 0 bases, J lost 2 bases, and 5 bases stayed unmatched. The CDR3 loop spans 16 amino acids. Germline CDR1 and CDR2: LGHDT and YNNKEL (reference sequence). The DNA of the CDR3 is TGTGCCAGCAGCCAAGACCCTAGCGGGGTTACCTACGAGCAGTACTTC. Protein product: CASSQDPSGVTYEQYF.

The genes are TRBV2 and TRBJ1-1; the D gene is possibly TRBD1 (6 bases). This CDR3 comprises 15 residues. The ends were cut back, 2 bases at V and 2 bases at J, with 12 bases in the middle. The germline V gene has CDR1 SNHLY and CDR2 FYNNEI. In DNA form, the CDR3 reads TGTGCCAGCAGTGAATTGGGGGCCGACAACACTGAAGCTTTCTTT. This gives the protein CASSELGADNTEAFF.

This chain uses TRBV4-1 with TRBJ1-5; D might be TRBD1 (6 bases). Germline CDR1 is MGHRA and CDR2 is YSYEKL. The CDR3 runs to 14 residues. The V end lost 4 bases, the J end lost 1 base, and 8 bases lay between the germline ends. This chain's CDR3 is CASSRTGSNQPQHF. Written as DNA, the CDR3 is TGCGCCAGCAGCCGAACAGGGAGCAATCAGCCCCAGCATTTT.

This chain links TRBV3-1 (or the pseudogene TRBV3-2) with TRBJ2-1; 14 positions match TRBD2. The length of the CDR3 is 17 residues. V lost 4 bases and J lost 0; bases outside the gene matches: 2. Per the germline V gene, CDR1 is LGHDT and CDR2 is YNNKEL (reference sequence). CDR3 coding DNA: TGTGCCAGCAGCCGGGGGACTAGCGGGGGCTCCTACAATGAGCAGTTCTTC. Its translation is CASSRGTSGGSYNEQFF.

This clone came up a few times. V is TRBV7-2 and J is TRBJ1-5, with no clear D. Per germline, CDR1 SGHTA and CDR2 FQGNSA. This CDR3 comprises 13 residues. V was pared by 3 bases and J by 10 bases, with 13 bases between. CDR3 bases: TGTGCCAGCAGCTTTGGGTGGGGAGATCCCCAGCATTTT. Its translation is CASSFGWGDPQHF.

This clone has a handful of counts. This sequence joins TRBV6-6 and TRBJ2-1, with 7 positions matching TRBD2. The germline V gene has CDR1 MNHNY and CDR2 SVGAGI (reference sequence). This CDR3 comprises 12 residues. J gave up 9 bases and V 4 bases, and 3 bases lay outside the gene matches. CDR3 sequence (DNA): TGTGCCAGCAGTTTGACTAGCACTGAGCAGTTCTTC. Protein: CASSLTSTEQFF.

This clone has only one observation. In DNA, the CDR3 is TGTGCCAGCAGCGGACTGCAGGGGCCGTTAGGGTGTTGCGAGCAGTACTTC. Translating gives CASSGLQGPLGCCEQYF. V is TRBV21-1 and J is TRBJ2-7; TRBD1 was called by the table and not checked on the DNA. TRBV21-1 is recorded as a pseudogene. CDR3 length: 17 amino acids.

The rearrangement uses TRBV10-3 and TRBJ2-6, with a weak D call TRBD1 (5 bases). Deletions cut 0 bases from V and 0 bases from J, with 24 bases between. CDR3 size: 22 residues. Germline CDR1 reads ENHRY; CDR2 reads SYGVKD. The CDR3 spells CAISESLTVLGGTISGANVLTF. For the CDR3, the DNA is TGTGCCATCAGTGAGTCCTTGACAGTCCTAGGCGGCACTATCTCTGGGGCCAACGTCCTGACTTTC.